The 3 T cell receptor beta chains below all came from one sample that was sequenced in a study of blood T cell repertoires in COVID-19 (dated by TCRdb to between 2020 and 2021). Preparation of the library involved the immunoSEQ multiplex PCR assay. TCRdb carries this immuneACCESS record with in-frame sequences only. Its versions omit some clonotypes, under half of them owing to an unresolved V gene in the studies checked, with the rest unexplained. This sample gives about 82,000 clones in total; around 80% of them show up just once. Of the sample, around 13% falls within the top ten clones. Sequenced material: peripheral blood. Every receptor here comes from a middle-aged woman with active or convalescent COVID-19.

V is TRBV28 and J is TRBJ1-2; D is uncertain. This CDR3 has 13 residues. Trimming cost V 4 bases and J 7 bases, with 13 bases left between them. Germline V CDR1 and CDR2: MDHEN, SYDVKM. The CDR3 DNA follows: TGTGCCAGCAGTTCTCATGGCGGGGTTGGCTACACCTTC. This translates into CASSSHGGVGYTF.

CDR3 residues: CASSYSRVSYEQYF. Here the CDR3 DNA reads TGTGCCAGCAGTTACTCAAGAGTTTCCTACGAGCAGTACTTC. The rearrangement links TRBV6-5 to TRBJ2-7; no clear D gene. The CDR3 sequence is 14 residues long. V was trimmed by 0 bases and J by 1 base, leaving 7 bases between them. Germline loops: CDR1 MNHEY, CDR2 SVGAGI.

This clone showed up just once. The J gene is TRBJ1-2, the V gene TRBV11-2; 8 bases fit TRBD1. There are 13 residues in the CDR3. V lost 5 bases and J lost 4; bases outside the gene matches: 3. Germline CDR1 reads SGHAT; CDR2 reads FQNNGV. CDR3 nucleotides: TGTGCCAGCAGCGAACAGGGGGGCTATGGCTACACCTTC. It codes for CASSEQGGYGYTF.